Shown below are 24 T cell receptor beta chains from a single sample sequenced in a study of cytomegalovirus exposure and HLA in healthy donors. PCR amplification relied on 60 Vbeta primers (plus 13 Jbeta primers). TCRdb's copy holds only in-frame clones and misses some; the assay was immunoSEQ multiplex PCR. Counted here are some 140,000 clones, roughly four fifths occurring once; the ten biggest clones make up around 8.1%. The material sequenced was PBMCs. The receptors here all came from a woman aged 50 to 60 in good health and CMV-seropositive.

The chain joins TRBV7-8 to TRBJ1-1; D remains ambiguous. CDR1 and CDR2 from the germline V gene are SGHVS and FQNEAQ. This CDR3 has 13 residues. The V and J ends lost 0 bases and 8 bases respectively, with 10 bases between them. In nucleotides, the CDR3 is TGTGCCAGCAGCTTAGCCGGAATCGGGGAAGCTTTCTTT. Residues: CASSLAGIGEAFF.

This rearrangement joins TRBV9 to TRBJ2-5, with TRBD1 matching 8 bases. This CDR3 is built from 17 residues. Per germline, CDR1 SGDLS and CDR2 YYNGEE. V shed 0 bases and J 5 bases; nucleotides not matched to a gene: 12. The CDR3 reads CASSVGVGQGPRETQYF. As DNA, the CDR3 is TGTGCCAGCAGCGTAGGAGTTGGACAGGGCCCACGGGAGACCCAGTACTTC.

The genes are TRBV2 and TRBJ2-7; 10 nucleotides line up with TRBD1. The CDR3 length is 17 residues. V lost 9 bases to trimming and J lost 3 bases; unmatched junction nucleotides: 17. Germline loops: CDR1 SNHLY, CDR2 FYNNEI. The CDR3 loop reads CASSGTGVTIDIYEQYF. DNA of the CDR3: TGTGCCAGTTCCGGGACAGGGGTTACAATCGATATCTACGAGCAGTACTTC.

The chain is built from TRBV15 and TRBJ1-1; D remains unclear. The germline V and J ends were trimmed by 9 bases and 1 base, with 15 bases remaining between them. The CDR3 is 14 amino acids. The V gene's germline CDR1 is LNHNV and CDR2 YYDKDF (reference sequence). In nucleotides, the CDR3 is TGTGCCACTAGTGAAATGGGAGGGAACACTGAAGCTTTCTTT. Translating gives CATSEMGGNTEAFF.

The table lists this clone with a few counts. The junction shows a germline mismatch at one end, possibly a read error. The chain has TRBV5-6 and TRBJ1-2; D perhaps matches TRBD1 (5 bases). Germline assignment: CDR1 SGHDT and CDR2 YYEEEE. The CDR3 totals 12 residues. This chain's CDR3 is CASSLNRLGDSF. CDR3 bases: TGTGCCAGCAGCTTGAACCGGCTAGGGGACTCATTC.

The chain recombines TRBV13 with TRBJ2-1, with D maybe TRBD1 (6 bases). Between the trimmed V and J ends, which lost 2 bases and 2 bases, there was a span of 10 bases. The germline V gene has CDR1 PRHDT and CDR2 FYEKMQ (reference sequence). The CDR3 has 15 residues. CDR3 sequence reads: CASSLLQGPYNEQFF. The CDR3 DNA is TGTGCCAGCAGCTTACTACAGGGCCCCTACAATGAGCAGTTCTTC.

The rearrangement joins TRBV4-2 to TRBJ2-4; D is possibly TRBD2 (7 bases). The V end was cut by 5 bases, the J end by 5 bases, with 13 bases between. Per the germline V gene, CDR1 is LGHNA and CDR2 is YNFKEQ. This CDR3 has 14 residues. The DNA for the CDR3 is TGTGCCAGCAGCTACAGGGAGGGCGAAAACATTCAGTACTTC. Translating gives CASSYREGENIQYF.

This clone was counted only a few times. The CDR3 DNA is TGTGCCAGTAGTAAGGAGCGGGCGAACACCGGGGAGCTGTTTTTT. As protein: CASSKERANTGELFF. V is TRBV19 and J is TRBJ2-2; perhaps TRBD2 as D (6 bases). The CDR3 is 15 residues long. V lost 4 bases and J lost 0, with 9 bases in between. Per germline, CDR1 LNHDA and CDR2 SQIVND (reference sequence).

J is TRBJ1-3 and V is TRBV19; D is undetermined. V was cut by 6 bases and J by 4 bases, with 13 bases left in between. Germline CDR1 is LNHDA and CDR2 is SQIVND (reference sequence). This CDR3 has 14 residues. In nucleotides, the CDR3 is TGTGCCAGTAGGCCTCTGGCTCCCGGAAACACCATATATTTT. This encodes CASRPLAPGNTIYF.

The chain couples TRBV28 to TRBJ2-1; D is perhaps TRBD2 (6 bases). This CDR3 contains 14 residues. Germline values: CDR1 MDHEN, CDR2 SYDVKM. Trimming cost V 3 bases and J 12 bases, with 18 bases left between them. The CDR3 loop is CASSFSPGLRGQFF. CDR3 coding DNA: TGTGCCAGCAGTTTTTCCCCGGGACTTCGGGGGCAGTTCTTC.

V usage is TRBV7-2 and J usage is TRBJ2-5, with unresolved D. The CDR3 is 13 residues long. Germline-derived CDR1 and CDR2 are SGHTA and FQGNSA. Deletions cut 5 bases from V and 2 bases from J, with 9 bases between. The CDR3 bases are TGTGCCAGCAGCCCTTCCACACAAGAGACCCAGTACTTC. It yields the protein CASSPSTQETQYF.

The gene calls are TRBV2 and TRBJ2-1, with D tentatively TRBD2 (7 bases). The V end lost 9 bases, the J end lost 7 bases, and 22 bases lay between the germline ends. The germline gives CDR1 SNHLY, CDR2 FYNNEI. The CDR3 loop spans 15 amino acids. This CDR3 is CARGGGSIWGNEQFF. As DNA, the CDR3 is TGTGCCAGAGGGGGGGGGTCCATCTGGGGGAATGAGCAGTTCTTC.

This chain uses TRBV2 with TRBJ1-5; D is ambiguous. Germline V gene data show CDR1 as SNHLY and CDR2 as FYNNEI. V gave up 1 base and J gave up 0 bases, with 10 bases separating them. CDR3 length equals 16 residues. The CDR3 sequence is CASSEDAVYSNQPQHF. CDR3 coding DNA: TGTGCCAGCAGTGAAGATGCGGTTTATAGCAATCAGCCCCAGCATTTT. Full variable domain (missing parts from reference TRBV2 and TRBJ1-5): EPEVTQTPSHQVTQMGQEVILRCVPISNHLYFYWYRQILGQKVEFLVSFYNNEISEKSEIFDDQFSVERPDGSNFTLKIRSTKLEDSAMYFCASSEDAVYSNQPQHFGDGTRLSIL.

CDR3 nucleotides: TGTGCCAGCAGCCGAGTAGCGGGACTCTCCTACGAGCAGTACTTC. The encoded protein is CASSRVAGLSYEQYF. This chain joins TRBV25-1 and TRBJ2-7, with 8 bases fitting TRBD2. V trimming: 6 bases; J trimming: 0 bases; junction bases outside the gene matches: 7. Looked up from germline, CDR1 is MGHDK and CDR2 is SYGVNS. CDR3 length: 15 amino acids.

The chain carries TRBV9 and TRBJ1-1; D may be TRBD1 (6 bases). This CDR3 contains 13 residues. The germline V gene encodes CDR1 SGDLS and CDR2 YYNGEE. V was pared by 4 bases and J by 11 bases, with 18 bases between. CDR3 sequence (DNA): TGTGCCAGCAGCATCCGACTGACAGGAAGTGCTTTCTTT. Protein: CASSIRLTGSAFF.

The chain uses TRBV19 and TRBJ2-6, with TRBD1 identical over 10 bases. V was clipped by 3 bases and J by 2 bases; unmatched bases: 7. Germline V CDR1 and CDR2: LNHDA, SQIVND (reference sequence). This CDR3 region has 18 residues. CDR3 sequence reads: CASSIRDRGVAGANVLTF. The CDR3, as DNA: TGTGCCAGTAGTATCCGGGACAGGGGAGTAGCTGGGGCCAACGTCCTGACTTTC.

The V gene is TRBV27, the J gene TRBJ2-7, with D hard to call. CDR3 size: 12 residues. Trimming pared 6 bases from V and 0 bases from J, leaving 6 bases between. Germline V lookup: CDR1 MNHEY, CDR2 SMNVEV (reference sequence). CDR3 DNA: TGTGCCAGCAGCCCTAACTCCTACGAGCAGTACTTC. Encoded protein: CASSPNSYEQYF.

The genes are TRBV6-1 and TRBJ2-2, with D perhaps TRBD2 (6 bases). The CDR3 length is 14 residues. CDR1 and CDR2 from the germline V gene are MNHNS and SASEGT. Trimming removed 8 bases at V and 7 bases at J, with 17 bases between. The CDR3 reads CASVVIGGGGELFF. DNA for the CDR3: TGTGCCAGCGTTGTCATCGGGGGTGGCGGGGAGCTGTTTTTT.

The J gene is TRBJ1-1, the V gene TRBV5-4; D gene uncertain. The CDR3 covers 16 residues. V lost 4 bases, J lost 2 bases, and 18 bases lay in between. CDR1 SGHNT and CDR2 YYREEE come from the germline V gene (reference sequence). CDR3 amino acids: CASSRSSPLINTEAFF. DNA for the CDR3: TGTGCCAGCAGCCGGAGTTCGCCTTTAATAAACACTGAAGCTTTCTTT.

The J gene is TRBJ2-7, the V gene TRBV28; 7 bases align to TRBD2. The V gene end was trimmed by 10 bases and the J gene end by 4 bases; junction bases not matched to a gene: 13. The CDR3 has 14 residues. The germline V gene encodes CDR1 MDHEN and CDR2 SYDVKM. CDR3 bases: TGTGCCACCTACCCCCAGACTAGCTCTTACGAGCAGTACTTC. It is translated as CATYPQTSSYEQYF.

The chain couples TRBV28 to TRBJ2-7; 9 positions agree with TRBD1. The CDR3 spans 15 residues. Germline values: CDR1 MDHEN, CDR2 SYDVKM. The V gene end was trimmed by 1 base and the J gene end by 3 bases; junction bases not matched to a gene: 4. For the CDR3, the DNA is TGTGCCAGCAGTTTATTCGGGGACAGGGTCTACGAGCAGTACTTC. It yields the protein CASSLFGDRVYEQYF.

V is TRBV15 and J is TRBJ1-5; the D is unclear. Germline assignment: CDR1 LNHNV and CDR2 YYDKDF (reference sequence). Trimming took off 1 base at V and 0 bases at J, with 7 bases between the two ends. The CDR3 length is 15 residues. CDR3 region: CATSRGSNSNQPQHF. The CDR3, as DNA: TGTGCCACCAGCAGAGGTAGTAATAGCAATCAGCCCCAGCATTTT.

The CDR3 region is CASSPRGQAGNTIYF. The CDR3 nucleotides are TGTGCCAGCAGCCCAAGGGGGCAGGCTGGAAACACCATATATTTT. The chain links TRBV7-9 to TRBJ1-3, with TRBD1 identical over 7 bases. The length of the CDR3 is 15 residues. The J segment lost 2 bases and the V segment lost 5 bases, leaving 6 bases of the junction unmatched. Germline CDR1 and CDR2: SEHNR and FQNEAQ (reference sequence). Variable domain in full (rest from reference TRBV7-9 and TRBJ1-3): DTGVSQNPRHKITKRGQNVTFRCDPISEHNRLYWYRQTLGQGPEFLTYFQNEAQLEKSRLLSDRFSAERPKGSFSTLEIQRTEQGDSAMYLCASSPRGQAGNTIYFGEGSWLTVV.

This clone was counted only a few times. This chain connects TRBV6-1 to TRBJ2-7; D possibly corresponds to TRBD2 (6 bases). Trimming removed 4 bases from V and 3 bases from J, with 13 bases in between. The germline V gene encodes CDR1 MNHNS and CDR2 SASEGT. This CDR3 is built from 14 residues. The CDR3: CASSAPGRDYEQYF. Written as DNA, the CDR3 is TGTGCCAGCAGTGCTCCCGGGAGAGACTACGAGCAGTACTTC.